A selection of T cell receptor beta chains follows, all from one sample in a study of T cell responses to AZD1222 COVID-19 vaccine. Libraries were prepared by immunoSEQ multiplex PCR; TCRdb keeps only in-frame clonotypes and omits some of them. In the table there are 250,000 to 300,000 clones, 85% to 95% of which are singletons. Sequenced material: peripheral blood, taken 28 days after the second AZD1222 dose. These receptors came from an adult who received the AZD1222 COVID-19 vaccine. Each CDR3 is given with its conserved first and last residue. Fields, in order: D gene, clone size, J gene, V gene, CDR3 DNA, CDR3 protein. A D gene is named only where the DNA matches it firmly. Expanded clones get a size class; other rows say once, few or many, or leave the size out.

>.|.|TRBJ1-5|TRBV7-2
TGTGCCAGCACCCCGACCGGGAGCAATCAGCCCCAGCATTTT
CASTPTGSNQPQHF
>TRBD2|.|TRBJ2-7|TRBV28
TGTGCCAGCAGTTTATACGGGAGGGAGCAGTACTTC
CASSLYGREQYF
>.|once|TRBJ2-2|TRBV15
TGTGCCACCAGCAGAGAAGTGCCCGGGGAGCTGTTTTTT
CATSREVPGELFF
>TRBD1|once|TRBJ1-2|TRBV28
TGTGCCAGCAGTCTAGGACAGGGGTATGGCTACACCTTC
CASSLGQGYGYTF
>.|.|TRBJ2-3|TRBV18
TGTGCCAGCTCACGGGGGTCGGGGGATACGCAGTATTTT
CASSRGSGDTQYF
>.|.|TRBJ1-4|TRBV6-5
TGTGCCAGCAGTACCGGTCTTGCAACTAATGAAAAACTGTTTTTT
CASSTGLATNEKLFF
>TRBD1|.|TRBJ2-7|TRBV7-2
TGTGCCAGCAGTTCAAACAGGGGCCCCTACGAGCAGTACTTC
CASSSNRGPYEQYF
>.|.|TRBJ2-7|TRBV5-4
TGTGCCAGCAGCTTGGAAAAGGCCTACGAGCAGTACTTC
CASSLEKAYEQYF
>.|.|TRBJ1-2|TRBV15
TGTGCCACCAGCAGATCCGCGGGGAAATTTAACTATGGCTACACCTTC
CATSRSAGKFNYGYTF
>.|.|TRBJ2-3|TRBV2
TGTGCCAGCTTGGAGGAGTCAACAGATACGCAGTATTTT
CASLEESTDTQYF
>TRBD1|.|TRBJ1-1|TRBV5-6
TGTGCCAGCAGCGCAGAGACAGGGGATATTGTAGCTTTCTTT
CASSAETGDIVAFF
>TRBD2|.|TRBJ2-1|TRBV2
TGTGCCAGCCAGGGACTAGCGGGGGGGGAGCAGTTCTTC
CASQGLAGGEQFF
>.|.|TRBJ1-6|TRBV5-6
TGTGCCAGCAGCTTTGTCAGGGATAATTCACCCCTCCACTTT
CASSFVRDNSPLHF
>.|.|TRBJ2-5|TRBV14
TGTGCCAGCAGCCATTCTCAAGAGACCCAGTACTTC
CASSHSQETQYF
>TRBD1|.|TRBJ1-2|TRBV5-1
TGCGCCAGCAGCTTGGGGTCAGGGGGCAACTATGGCTACACCTTC
CASSLGSGGNYGYTF
>.|once|TRBJ2-2|TRBV3-1/TRBV3-2
TGTGCCAGCAGCCAAGGAGGGGTTTCCACCGGGGAGCTGTTTTTT
CASSQGGVSTGELFF
>.|once|TRBJ1-6|TRBV5-6
TGTGCCAGCAGCTCCAGGGTCAGTTCACCCCTCCACTTT
CASSSRVSSPLHF
>.|once|TRBJ2-1|TRBV28
TGTGCCAGCAGTTTAACGCCTCCGGCGGTCTTC
CASSLTPPAVF
>.|.|TRBJ2-5|TRBV11-2
TGTGCCAGCAGCTTATCAACCGGAACTGAGACCCAGTACTTC
CASSLSTGTETQYF
>TRBD2|.|TRBJ2-3|TRBV7-9
TGTGCCAGCAGCATAGCACTAGCGGGGGGCACAGATACGCAGTATTTT
CASSIALAGGTDTQYF
>.|.|TRBJ2-5|TRBV5-4
TGTGCCAGCAGCTGGGTTGGAGAGACCCAGTACTTC
CASSWVGETQYF
>TRBD1|.|TRBJ1-5|TRBV5-5
TGTGCCAGCAGCTTGAGTGTGACAGGGAGCAATCAGCCCCAGCATTTT
CASSLSVTGSNQPQHF
>.|once|TRBJ1-5|TRBV10-3
TGTGCCATCAGTGAGTCACGGGGCGATCAGCCCCAGCATTTT
CAISESRGDQPQHF
>TRBD1|.|TRBJ2-5|TRBV5-1
TGCGCCAGCAGCTTGACAGGGGATTGGGAGACCCAGTACTTC
CASSLTGDWETQYF
>.|.|TRBJ2-2|TRBV7-8
TGTGCCAGCAGCTTCCTAGTTGGACACACCGGGGAGCTGTTTTTT
CASSFLVGHTGELFF
>.|.|TRBJ1-5|TRBV9
TGTGCCAGCAGCTTGGACCACAATCAGCCCCAGCATTTT
CASSLDHNQPQHF
>TRBD1|.|TRBJ2-7|TRBV24-1
TGTGCCACCAGTGACGCCGGGACAGAGTACGAGCAGTACTTC
CATSDAGTEYEQYF
>.|.|TRBJ1-1|TRBV29-1
TGCAGCGTTGAAGATCATAGCTTGAACACTGAAGCTTTCTTT
CSVEDHSLNTEAFF
>.|.|TRBJ1-2|TRBV19
TGTGCCAGTACTCCTTGGGGGAGCTCTGGCTACACCTTC
CASTPWGSSGYTF
>TRBD1|.|TRBJ1-1|TRBV7-9
TGTGCCAGCAGCTTGGGACAGGGGATAACAGCTTTCTTT
CASSLGQGITAFF
>.|.|TRBJ2-2|TRBV7-2
TGTGCCAGCAGTTTGTACTTGTACACCGGGGAGCTGTTTTTT
CASSLYLYTGELFF
>.|.|TRBJ1-1|TRBV18
TGTGCCAGCTCAGCCGGCGGGGGCAGGGGCACTGAAGCTTTCTTT
CASSAGGGRGTEAFF
>.|once|TRBJ1-2|TRBV28
TGTGCCAGCAGTCCTACTGCCGGGCGCTATGGCTACACCTTC
CASSPTAGRYGYTF
>.|.|TRBJ1-1|TRBV5-4
TGTGCCAGCAGCTTACACCCGGAGACAGACCCTGAAGCTTTCTTT
CASSLHPETDPEAFF
>TRBD1|.|TRBJ1-5|TRBV7-2
TGTGCCAGCAGCTCGGACAGGAAGGTTCAGCCCCAGCATTTT
CASSSDRKVQPQHF
>TRBD1|.|TRBJ2-7|TRBV27
TGTGCCAGCAGTTGGGGACAGGGAGGCGAGCAGTACTTC
CASSWGQGGEQYF
>.|.|TRBJ2-3|TRBV29-1
TGCAGCACCGGTACTCCAGATACGCAGTATTTT
CSTGTPDTQYF
>.|.|TRBJ2-7|TRBV3-1/TRBV3-2
TGTGCCAGCAGCCTGACAACCTACGAGCAGTACTTC
CASSLTTYEQYF
>.|.|TRBJ2-7|TRBV7-8
TGTGCCAGCAGCTTTGGCCTTTACTACGAGCAGTACTTC
CASSFGLYYEQYF
>.|.|TRBJ1-1|TRBV28
TGTGCCAGCCGGAGGGTGAACACTGAAGCTTTCTTT
CASRRVNTEAFF
>.|once|TRBJ1-3|TRBV5-1
TGCGCCAGCAGCCCTCAGGGAATCTCTGGAAACACCATATATTTT
CASSPQGISGNTIYF
>.|.|TRBJ2-1|TRBV29-1
TGCAGCGTTGTGGCCCTCGAGAAAGGGTACAATGAGCAGTTCTTC
CSVVALEKGYNEQFF